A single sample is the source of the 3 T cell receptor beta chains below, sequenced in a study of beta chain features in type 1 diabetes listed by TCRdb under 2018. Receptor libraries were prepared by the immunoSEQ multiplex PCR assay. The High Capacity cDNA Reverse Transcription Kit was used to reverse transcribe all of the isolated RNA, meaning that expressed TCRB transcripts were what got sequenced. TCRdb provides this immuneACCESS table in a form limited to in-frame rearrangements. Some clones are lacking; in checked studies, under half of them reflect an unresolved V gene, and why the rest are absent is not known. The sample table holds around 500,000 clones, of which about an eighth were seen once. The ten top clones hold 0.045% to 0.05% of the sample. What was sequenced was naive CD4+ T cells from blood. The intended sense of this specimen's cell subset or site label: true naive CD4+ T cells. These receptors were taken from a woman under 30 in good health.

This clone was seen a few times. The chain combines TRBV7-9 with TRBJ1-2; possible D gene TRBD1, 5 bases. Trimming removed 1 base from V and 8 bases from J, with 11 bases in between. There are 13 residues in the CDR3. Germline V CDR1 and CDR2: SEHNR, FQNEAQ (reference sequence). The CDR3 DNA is TGTGCCAGCAGCTTAGAGGCCAGGGACGGCTACACCTTC. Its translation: CASSLEARDGYTF.

This CDR3 is CASSLRSNTGELFF. CDR3 coding DNA: TGTGCCAGCAGCTTAAGGTCCAACACCGGGGAGCTGTTTTTT. V and J are TRBV7-2 and TRBJ2-2; D uncertain. Germline loops: CDR1 SGHTA, CDR2 FQGNSA. Trimming stripped 2 bases from V and 2 bases from J, with 6 bases between. The CDR3 is made up of 14 amino acids.

DNA of the CDR3: TGCGCCAGCAGCACCCCCGGGCGGGGGGCCACCTCCTACGAGCAGTACTTC. This gives the protein CASSTPGRGATSYEQYF. The V call is TRBV5-1, the J call TRBJ2-7, with TRBD2 matching 8 bases. The trim removed 4 bases at V and 0 bases at J, leaving 12 bases unmatched. The CDR3 has 17 amino acids. The germline gives CDR1 SGHRS, CDR2 YFSETQ.